This T cell receptor beta chain was sequenced during a study of blood T cells in healthy people across ages. The CDR3 sequence is 14 residues long. It was with a sample-barcoded 5' primer and a J-beta primer mix that a second PCR of roughly 7 to 12 cycles was run. Unique molecular identifiers of 12 random nucleotides labeled each cDNA. One entry per CDR3 protein results from TCRdb running MiXCR on the 5' RACE reads. The sample holds 1.4 million to 1.5 million distinct CDR3 sequences, approximately 38% seen once. Sequencing used blood. This clonotype originated in a woman under 30 in good health. The chain links TRBV21-1 to TRBJ2-5; the table names TRBD2, a call not compared with the DNA. The DNA end lines up better with TRBJ2-7; the J call may be wrong. TRBV21-1 is designated a pseudogene. In nucleotides, the CDR3 is TGTGCCAGCAGCATGACTAGCGGAAACTACGAGCAGTACTTC. Its protein is CASSMTSGNYEQYF.